This is a list of T cell receptor beta chains from one sample in a study of T cell responses to AZD1222 COVID-19 vaccine. Assay: immunoSEQ multiplex PCR; the TCRdb copy retains only in-frame clones and omits some. The data contain some 130,000 clones, 89% of them seen just once; the ten biggest clones take up approximately 6%. The sequenced sample was peripheral blood, obtained on day 0 of AZD1222 vaccination. These receptor sequences come from an adult in good health. CDR3s include the opening cysteine and the closing phenylalanine or tryptophan. A D gene is named only where the DNA matches it firmly. Size is omitted from some rows. Given values are once, few, many or a class for expanded clones.

TRBJ1-4 NA TRBD1 TRBV3-1/TRBV3-2 CASSQGQGREKLFF TGTGCCAGCAGCCAAGGACAGGGGAGAGAAAAACTGTTTTTT
TRBJ1-1 NA TRBD1 TRBV19 CASSIRTGPEAFF TGTGCCAGTAGTATTCGGACAGGGCCTGAAGCTTTCTTT
TRBJ2-5 NA NA TRBV5-1 CASSSTPQRGVGETQYF TGCGCCAGCAGCTCCACCCCTCAGCGTGGGGTAGGAGAGACCCAGTACTTC
TRBJ2-3 NA NA TRBV29-1 CSSRERGTDTQYF TGCAGCTCCCGCGAGCGTGGCACAGATACGCAGTATTTT
TRBJ1-4 NA NA TRBV25-1 CATRGGVLGDEKLFF TGTGCCACCAGGGGTGGGGTGTTGGGGGATGAAAAACTGTTTTTT
TRBJ1-2 NA TRBD1 TRBV15 CATTRDRDSGGYTF TGTGCCACCACCCGGGACAGGGACTCGGGAGGCTACACCTTC
TRBJ1-1 NA NA TRBV6-5 CASRRTWGTEAFF TGTGCCAGCAGACGGACCTGGGGCACTGAAGCTTTCTTT
TRBJ1-5 NA TRBD1 TRBV29-1 CSVGQGSAQPQHF TGCAGCGTTGGACAGGGCTCGGCTCAGCCCCAGCATTTT
TRBJ2-1 NA TRBD1 TRBV11-3 CASSLDLGTGGHNEQFF TGTGCCAGCAGCTTAGATCTGGGGACAGGGGGCCACAATGAGCAGTTCTTC
TRBJ1-1 NA NA TRBV7-6 CASSLVGPANGVTEAFF TGTGCCAGCAGCTTAGTTGGGCCAGCAAACGGGGTAACTGAAGCTTTCTTT
TRBJ1-6 NA NA TRBV6-1 CASSGTESSYNSPLHF TGTGCCAGCAGTGGCACAGAAAGCTCCTATAATTCACCCCTCCACTTT
TRBJ1-5 NA TRBD1 TRBV2 CASGQGGQISNQPQHF TGTGCCAGCGGCCAGGGGGGGCAAATTAGCAATCAGCCCCAGCATTTT
TRBJ1-1 NA NA TRBV30 CAWARTATMNTEAFF TGTGCCTGGGCTCGGACAGCCACGATGAACACTGAAGCTTTCTTT
TRBJ1-1 NA NA TRBV19 CASSWGAREAFF TGTGCCAGTAGTTGGGGGGCGAGGGAAGCTTTCTTT
TRBJ1-6 NA NA TRBV7-6 CASTLGVLGSPLHF TGTGCCAGCACCCTGGGGGTGTTGGGTTCACCCCTCCACTTT
TRBJ1-2 NA NA TRBV30 CAWSVRRGWGYTF TGTGCCTGGAGTGTACGTCGGGGCTGGGGCTACACCTTC
TRBJ1-2 NA TRBD1 TRBV6-6 CASMPGGGSNYGYTF TGTGCCAGCATGCCAGGGGGCGGATCAAACTATGGCTACACCTTC
TRBJ1-2 medium-sized NA TRBV6-5 CAALKGNYGYTF TGTGCCGCCCTGAAGGGTAACTATGGCTACACCTTC
TRBJ1-1 NA NA TRBV13 CASSPLGGAEAFF TGTGCCAGCAGCCCGCTAGGAGGGGCAGAGGCTTTCTTT
TRBJ1-3 NA NA TRBV5-1 CASSGEGESSGNTIYF TGCGCCAGCAGCGGTGAAGGGGAGAGCTCTGGAAACACCATATATTTT
TRBJ1-5 NA NA TRBV24-1 CAILRPQHF TGTGCCATCCTCAGGCCCCAGCATTTT
TRBJ2-1 NA NA TRBV5-5 CASSPVLWSYNEQFF TGTGCCAGCAGCCCGGTGTTGTGGTCCTACAATGAGCAGTTCTTC
TRBJ2-7 NA TRBD1 TRBV19 CASSSTDRYEQYF TGTGCCAGTAGTTCTACGGACAGGTACGAGCAGTACTTC
TRBJ2-7 once NA TRBV4-2 CASSQRGSSYEQYF TGTGCCAGCAGCCAAAGGGGGTCCTCCTACGAGCAGTACTTC
TRBJ2-3 NA NA TRBV29-1 CSVLTDTQYF TGCAGCGTCCTCACAGATACGCAGTATTTT
TRBJ1-2 NA NA TRBV30 CAWGGDSYGYTF TGTGCCTGGGGGGGAGACAGCTATGGCTACACCTTC
TRBJ2-7 NA TRBD1 TRBV27 CASSLSWDRAPYEQYF TGTGCCAGCAGTTTATCTTGGGACAGAGCTCCCTACGAGCAGTACTTC
TRBJ1-2 few NA TRBV19 CATGVSYGYTF TGTGCCACAGGGGTTAGCTATGGCTACACCTTC
TRBJ2-2 NA NA TRBV12-3/TRBV12-4 CASKGGELFF TGTGCCAGCAAGGGCGGGGAGCTGTTTTTT
TRBJ1-1 NA NA TRBV6-6 CASSYPLTDLNTEAFF TGTGCCAGCAGTTACCCCCTGACAGATTTGAACACTGAAGCTTTCTTT
TRBJ2-7 large NA TRBV10-3 CAISGYSAWDEQYF TGTGCCATCAGTGGTTACAGCGCCTGGGACGAGCAGTACTTC
TRBJ1-1 few NA TRBV7-9 CASSPTRTVNTEAFF TGTGCCAGCAGCCCCACGAGGACAGTGAACACTGAAGCTTTCTTT
TRBJ2-5 once NA TRBV23-1 CASSQSALVPEQEKETQYF TGCGCCAGCAGTCAATCGGCGCTCGTCCCCGAACAAGAAAAAGAGACCCAGTACTTC
TRBJ1-2 once TRBD1 TRBV5-1 CASSDRPTGDYGYTF TGCGCCAGCAGCGACCGCCCCACAGGGGATTATGGCTACACCTTC
TRBJ1-6 NA NA TRBV12-3/TRBV12-4 CASSEVGESPLHF TGTGCCAGCAGTGAGGTCGGAGAATCACCCCTCCACTTT
TRBJ1-1 NA NA TRBV25-1 CASSEYGTEAFF TGTGCCAGCAGTGAATATGGGACCGAAGCTTTCTTT
TRBJ1-2 once TRBD1 TRBV14 CASSLPGQGGYGYTF TGTGCCAGCAGCCTCCCAGGACAGGGGGGCTATGGCTACACCTTC
TRBJ2-7 few TRBD1 TRBV6-5 CASSYRTGGSYEQYF TGTGCCAGCAGTTACAGGACAGGTGGCTCCTACGAGCAGTACTTC
TRBJ1-5 once NA TRBV27 CASSFSRGNQPQHF TGTGCCAGCAGTTTTAGCAGGGGCAATCAGCCCCAGCATTTT
TRBJ1-2 NA NA TRBV5-8 CASSVYEANYGYTF TGTGCCAGCAGCGTTTACGAAGCTAACTATGGCTACACCTTC
TRBJ2-5 NA TRBD2 TRBV5-4 CASSHSGGEQETQYF TGTGCCAGCAGCCATAGCGGGGGGGAACAAGAGACCCAGTACTTC
TRBJ2-1 NA NA TRBV29-1 CSARSYNEQFF TGCAGCGCTCGTTCCTACAATGAGCAGTTCTTC
TRBJ2-3 few NA TRBV12-3/TRBV12-4 CASRTGNTQYF TGTGCCAGCAGGACAGGAAATACGCAGTATTTT
TRBJ1-1 NA NA TRBV9 CASSPIRGEAFF TGTGCCAGCAGCCCGATAAGGGGAGAAGCTTTCTTT
TRBJ1-2 NA NA TRBV14 CASSRLGVDYGYTF TGTGCCAGCAGCCGCCTCGGTGTAGACTATGGCTACACCTTC
TRBJ1-6 NA NA TRBV10-3 CAISVGSVGSPLHF TGTGCCATCAGTGTCGGCAGCGTTGGGTCACCCCTCCACTTT
TRBJ1-4 NA NA TRBV12-3/TRBV12-4 CASKGGGEKLFF TGTGCCAGCAAAGGGGGGGGTGAAAAACTGTTTTTT
TRBJ2-1 once TRBD1 TRBV7-3 CASGSGTGYNEQFF TGTGCCAGCGGATCCGGGACAGGTTACAATGAGCAGTTCTTC
TRBJ1-1 NA NA TRBV3-1/TRBV3-2 CASSRRGQNTEAFF TGTGCCAGCAGCCGAAGAGGACAGAACACTGAAGCTTTCTTT
TRBJ2-3 NA TRBD2 TRBV2 CASATSGGARTDTQYF TGTGCCTCGGCGACTAGCGGGGGGGCCCGCACAGATACGCAGTATTTT
TRBJ2-5 NA TRBD2 TRBV6-5 CASGLAGETQYF TGTGCCAGCGGACTAGCTGGGGAGACCCAGTACTTC
TRBJ1-4 NA NA TRBV27 CASGLRDNEKLFF TGTGCCAGCGGTTTAAGGGACAATGAAAAACTGTTTTTT
TRBJ1-1 NA TRBD1 TRBV7-2 CASVTQGPNTEAFF TGTGCCAGCGTAACACAGGGGCCCAACACTGAAGCTTTCTTT
TRBJ1-2 NA NA TRBV21-1 CASSKLALGFYGYTF TGTGCCAGCAGCAAGTTGGCACTTGGCTTCTATGGCTACACCTTC
TRBJ2-3 NA TRBD1 TRBV12-3/TRBV12-4 CASSHRGDTQYF TGTGCCAGCAGCCACAGGGGAGATACGCAGTATTTT